This T cell receptor (beta chain) was sequenced during a study of cytomegalovirus exposure and HLA in healthy donors (dated by TCRdb to 2015 to 2018). Describing the broader study: According to an earlier analysis of 587 of the donors, 150 million to 200 million T cells yielded over 90 million unique TCR beta sequences and around 280 Gb of sequence data. Approximately 310 gigabases of sequencing data and around 87 million unique TCR sequences were included in an early release covering about 700 HLA-typed donors. Of the roughly 400 genotyped donors, 65% to 90% fell in the genetic ancestry cluster associated with self-reported Caucasian donors. The aim of the study was to test whether cataloging public T cell receptors could identify signatures of past pathogen exposure. The study used immunosequencing to profile the T cell repertoires of 600 to 850 subjects and linked those repertoires to cytomegalovirus serostatus. In addition to the first cohort of about 650 subjects, a separate validation cohort of 120 different subjects was used. To predict cytomegalovirus infection status, the study brought together high-throughput TCR immunosequencing, statistical association of individual TCRs with disease status, and machine learning. In a later analysis, previously published TCR beta repertoires from 600 to 850 donors were re-analyzed and high-resolution HLA genotyping was added so that TCR occurrence patterns could be studied. The later analysis used no new phenotypic data to find candidate immune exposures, relying instead on TCR beta sequences and their occurrence across donors. To decide whether each TCR beta V gene segment behaved as functional or pseudogenic, an earlier analysis of approximately 620 of the donors relied on high-throughput TCR beta sequencing. Alongside the repertoire data, information on donor age, sex, ethnicity and CMV serostatus was compiled. Genome-wide SNP genotypes for about 55% of the 666 donors were used in a later genetic analysis, which treated that subset as a discovery cohort. All discovery cohort repertoires had been generated on a single sequencing platform. HLA typing included class I and class II loci at four-digit resolution. The number of donors typed differed by locus, with 629-630 for A, B, C, DRB1 and DQB1, roughly 550 for DQA1, approximately 570 for DPA1, and approximately 470 for DPB1. Four or five DR-DQ haplotypes were treated as single units for association and clustering because of strong linkage in the cohort. Among about 390 genotyped donors of the cohort, an average of roughly 240,000 unique TCR beta nucleotide sequences were sequenced per donor, 15% to 20% of them non-productive.

In total, fewer than 750 healthy bone marrow donors made up the cohort. At the time of sampling, every cohort member was nominally healthy, though immune exposures that went unrecorded were likely present. The donor was CMV seropositive and belonged to the group of 250 to 300 seropositive cohort members. A peripheral blood sample was provided by each donor, and peripheral blood mononuclear cells were used for TCR beta sequencing. Genomic DNA was extracted from the blood cell samples with the Qiagen DNeasy Blood Extraction Kit. This clone showed up just a few times. There is no known antigen for this receptor. Nothing much larger sits one base from this clone, and base qualities are not available. Here is what the overall study found, with its caveats: The authors suggested that the approach could potentially be generalized to other disease states and immunological phenotypes. An earlier analysis of 587 of the donors showed that most TCR beta V segments appeared in productive rearrangements either about 90% or about 30% of the time, which broadly matched IMGT annotations. A later genetic analysis associated a missense DCLRE1C variant with V-gene and J-gene trimming of TCR beta chains, and an independent cohort replicated the association. The classifier was reported to diagnose cytomegalovirus status with high specificity and sensitivity in both the original and validation cohorts. Fewer than 20 rarely observed V segments, including chromosome 9 orphons, were excluded from the earlier analysis of approximately 500 of the donors because counts were too low. A total of roughly 160 TCR beta chains were listed by the study as associated with cytomegalovirus. According to a later analysis, parvovirus B19, influenza, CMV and Epstein-Barr virus appeared linked to several top co-occurrence clusters. In a later genetic analysis, fewer N-insertions in productive TCRs were reported among donors in an Asian-associated ancestry cluster than the approximately 670-donor mean. A cluster of highly shared sequence variants was judged likely to represent a technical artifact of the sequencing pipeline. In vitro tests confirmed that a few of the cytomegalovirus-associated TCR beta chains recognize cytomegalovirus antigens. Most TCR sequences were observed very rarely across donors, whereas some public TCRs were present in many individuals. When HLA alleles, especially DR and DQ, strongly co-occurred, TCR associations were difficult to assign to individual alleles. Immune exposure information for the cohort was limited to CMV serostatus. Because HLA typing was missing for some donors at each locus, association tests included only the typed subset. A further reported finding was that TCR beta sequences accurately predicted the HLA-A and HLA-B alleles for most subjects in the first cohort. In a later analysis, most CMV-associated TCR beta chains were found to appear HLA-restricted, with HLA associations seemingly driven largely by CMV exposure. Some IMGT-functional V segments, including TRBV6-2 and TRBV6-3, could not be distinguished by the 87-base-pair reads and were therefore excluded. In a later analysis, HLA-associated TCR beta chains were found to be more clonally expanded and to have lower generation probabilities than equally common non-associated chains. At a false discovery rate of 0.05, a later analysis linked 16,000 or so TCR beta sequences to specific HLA alleles. Linkage disequilibrium might explain the correlated functional status among segregating V segments, but an unknown experimental factor could not be ruled out. In this cohort, only TCR beta chains were sequenced, and detectable features were limited by the absence of alpha or paired-chain data. In a later analysis, TCR association rates were found to vary across HLA loci, with the most associated TCRs seen for DRB1 alleles and the fewest for HLA-C alleles. Sequencing depth was assumed to be roughly uniform across donors in the presence/absence analyses, though that assumption may not hold.

CDR1 and CDR2 are drawn from the germline V gene (reference sequence): SEHNR, FQNEAQ. The CDR3 covers 16 residues, taking in both the cysteine and the phenylalanine. The entry retains the CDR3 DNA only, 48 bases that are in frame from base 1. V ends up 1 base short and J 7 bases short, with an unmatched junction base count of 10. Receptor libraries were prepared by the immunoSEQ multiplex PCR assay. For the multiplex PCR, a mixture combining 60 forward primers for TCR Vbeta segments and 13 reverse primers for TCR Jbeta segments was used. The CDR3 region of rearranged TCR beta genes was amplified from genomic DNA with a multiplex PCR assay. On the Illumina HiSeq System, the amplified TCR beta libraries were sequenced as 87-base-pair reads. The published analysis was carried out like this. A later analysis counted 65 million to 90 million unique TCR beta chains across the 666 repertoires, and some 11 million of these chains were shared by at least two donors. Raw reads were error-corrected and collapsed into unique sequences with a nearest-neighbor algorithm that merged closely related sequences to remove PCR and sequencing errors. Alignment of CDR3 sequences to IMGT reference sequences was used to assign V, D and J gene segments. For a sequence to be retained, at least a six-nucleotide match to both a V gene segment and a J gene segment was required. A rearrangement counted as productive if the CDR3 had no stop codons and remained in frame with V and J, and every other rearrangement counted as non-productive. CDR3 was defined by IMGT convention, running from the second conserved V-encoded cysteine to the conserved J-encoded phenylalanine. Sequences without an unambiguous match to a single V gene segment were excluded from the earlier analysis of 450 to 650 of the donors. In an earlier analysis of 450 to 750 of the donors, a V segment was called functional when productive rearrangements were above 56.7%, and segregating when the standard deviation between donors exceeded 5%. To diagnose cytomegalovirus status from the catalog of TCR beta chain sequences, a statistical classification framework was built. A later analysis assigned V and J genes by comparing TCR nucleotide sequences with IMGT/GENE-DB human TR gene sequences. In a later analysis, CDR3 sequences and most-parsimonious VDJ recombination scenarios were assigned using the TCRdist pipeline. In a later analysis, each TCR beta chain was defined by its CDR3 amino acid sequence together with its V-gene family, and reads without a unique V-gene family were excluded. In a later analysis, 450 to 600 highly shared, low-generation-probability nucleotide sequences were removed to address suspected cross-contamination and a sequencing artifact. For each public chain, a later analysis derived a clonal expansion index from normalized ranks of inferred template counts within each repertoire. A later analysis computed generation probabilities with a VDJ recombination model fitted to out-of-frame rearrangements, and checked the results against IGoR. A later analysis scored TCR-TCR, TCR-HLA and TCR-CMV co-occurrence with hypergeometric tests, applying a repertoire-size bias correction to TCR pairs. In a later analysis, false discovery rates were estimated by permuting HLA or CMV assignments 20 times. A later analysis grouped co-occurring TCRs with DBSCAN, adding TCRdist sequence similarity when clustering within HLA-allele-positive subsets. Repertoires with fewer than 30,000 or more than 120,000 public chains were left out of co-occurrence clustering, as were five repertoires with anomalous nucleotide sharing. Not all clones reach the TCRdb copy of this immuneACCESS table, which keeps in-frame sequences only. Checked studies attribute under half of the gap to unresolved V genes and leave the rest unexplained. That table is the source of V, J and clone size, and D and trimming were worked out from the DNA. Present in this sample are 170,000 or so clones, 77% of which were seen just once. The ten largest clones capture 1.4% to 1.5% of the sample.

The source of this sequence is a woman aged 25 to 45 in good health and CMV-seropositive. The sample taken for sequencing was PBMCs. Recombination linked TRBV7-9 to TRBJ1-2; the central 9 bases match TRBD1. The CDR3 region reads CASSLGVGDREAGYTF. Read as DNA, the sequence is TGTGCCAGCAGCTTAGGGGTCGGGGACAGGGAGGCTGGCTACACCTTC.